Sequencing of this T cell receptor (beta chain) was carried out in a study of cytomegalovirus exposure and HLA in healthy donors. General study findings and limits: The CMV antigen specificity of a few CMV-associated chains was confirmed through in vitro analysis.

In regard to this clone: Its antigen is undetermined.

Method: immunoSEQ multiplex PCR; TCRdb's copy keeps in-frame clones and lacks some. The sample lists 150,000 to 200,000 clones; more than 75% were seen once. Sequences were obtained from PBMCs. The clonotype was recovered from a man younger than 30 in good health and CMV-seropositive.

The CDR3 DNA reads as TGTGCCAGCATCCAGATGGGGGGGACTAACTATGGCTACACCTTC. Translation: CASIQMGGTNYGYTF. This rearrangement joins TRBV6-6 to TRBJ1-2; D possibly corresponds to TRBD1 (5 bases). Germline CDR1 MNHNY, CDR2 SVGAGI (reference sequence). Trimming took off 7 bases at V and 0 bases at J, with 15 bases between the two ends. This CDR3 is built from 15 residues.